These 13 T cell receptor beta chains share one sample of origin, sequenced in a study of brain T cells in children with intractable seizures. Profiling relied on immunoSEQ multiplex PCR, and the TCRdb table lists in-frame clones only, not all of them. The table lists 60,000 to 65,000 clones, approximately 95% of them singletons. Sequencing was performed on peripheral blood, taken at surgery. These receptors were obtained from a boy under two years old with focal cortical dysplasia and intractable seizures.

The chain uses TRBV2 and TRBJ2-7; TRBD1 is a possible D gene (5 bases). This CDR3 contains 15 residues. Trimming took off 6 bases at V and 5 bases at J, with 20 bases between the two ends. Germline V gives CDR1 SNHLY, CDR2 FYNNEI. The CDR3 spells CASSPPGYGRDEQYF. In nucleotides, the CDR3 is TGTGCCAGCAGCCCCCCAGGGTACGGTCGGGACGAGCAGTACTTC.

The chain has TRBV6-5 and TRBJ2-2; 8 positions match TRBD2. The V gene end was trimmed by 2 bases and the J gene end by 4 bases; junction bases not matched to a gene: 3. This CDR3 is built from 15 residues. Looked up from germline, CDR1 is MNHEY and CDR2 is SVGAGI. The CDR3 is CASSYLGTSTGELFF. The CDR3 coding sequence is TGTGCCAGCAGTTACCTCGGGACTAGCACCGGGGAGCTGTTTTTT.

The chain recombines TRBV21-1 with TRBJ1-3. TRBV21-1 is shown as a pseudogene. This CDR3 comprises 15 residues. The CDR3 bases are TGTGCCAGCAGCATTGGGACCATCTCTGGAAACACCATATATTTT. The encoded protein is CASSIGTISGNTIYF.

The genes are TRBV29-1 and TRBJ2-1, with 8 positions matching TRBD1. CDR1 is SQVTM, CDR2 ANQGSEA, per germline. The trim removed 3 bases at V and 3 bases at J, leaving 4 bases unmatched. The length of the CDR3 is 14 residues. The CDR3 nucleotides are TGCAGCGTTGATGGACAGGGACTCTACAATGAGCAGTTCTTC. It codes for CSVDGQGLYNEQFF.

The V call is TRBV3-1 (or the pseudogene TRBV3-2), the J call TRBJ2-7, with 7 bases that match TRBD1. This CDR3 is 16 amino acids long. J lost 3 bases, V lost 1 base, and 9 bases had no gene match. The germline gives CDR1 LGHDT, CDR2 YNNKEL (reference sequence). For the CDR3, the DNA is TGTGCCAGCAGCCAAGGACAGGGTATCAAGCTCTACGAGCAGTACTTC. The encoded protein is CASSQGQGIKLYEQYF.

This clone has just a few counts. The rearrangement uses TRBV2 and TRBJ1-2; no reliable D call. Germline V gene lookup returns CDR1 SNHLY and CDR2 FYNNEI. Trimming removed 5 bases from V and 8 bases from J, with 9 bases in between. The CDR3 consists of 11 residues. In DNA, the CDR3 is TGTGCCAGCAGTTGGCAGTACGGCTACACCTTC. Translated: CASSWQYGYTF.

The V call is TRBV9, the J call TRBJ1-2; no clear D. CDR1 and CDR2 (germline): SGDLS, YYNGEE. The CDR3 sequence is 13 residues long. Trimming removed 0 bases from V and 3 bases from J, with 6 bases in between. In DNA, the CDR3 is TGTGCCAGCAGCGTAGGTGGTGACTATGGCTACACCTTC. It codes for CASSVGGDYGYTF.

This chain uses TRBV18 with TRBJ1-1; tentative D call: TRBD1 (6 bases). This CDR3 comprises 14 residues. V lost 2 bases and J lost 0, with 7 bases in between. Germline lookup yields CDR1 KGHSH and CDR2 LQKENI. The CDR3 is CASSPYRVNTEAFF. The CDR3 region has the DNA TGTGCCAGCTCACCATACAGGGTGAACACTGAAGCTTTCTTT.

The gene calls are TRBV9 and TRBJ2-7; D is ambiguous. This CDR3 has 13 residues. CDR1 and CDR2 from the germline V gene are SGDLS and YYNGEE. V shed 0 bases and J shed 5 bases, with 9 bases lying between them. The CDR3 sequence: CASSVVPGDEQYF. The CDR3 region has the DNA TGTGCCAGCAGCGTAGTCCCCGGCGACGAGCAGTACTTC.

This rearrangement joins TRBV9 to TRBJ1-3; D unclear. Germline V gene lookup returns CDR1 SGDLS and CDR2 YYNGEE. The CDR3 length is 18 residues. Trimming pared 3 bases from V and 4 bases from J, leaving 23 bases between. The CDR3 reads CASSADPLPAKLGNTIYF. The CDR3 DNA sequence: TGTGCCAGCAGCGCAGACCCACTACCGGCGAAACTCGGAAACACCATATATTTT.

The V gene is TRBV7-8, the J gene TRBJ2-1; the match to TRBD2 covers 10 bases. CDR1 and CDR2 from the germline V gene are SGHVS and FQNEAQ. J was trimmed by 0 bases and V by 8 bases; bases with no gene match: 7. This CDR3 is built from 16 residues. This chain's CDR3 is CASLLSSGSSYNEQFF. The CDR3 nucleotides read TGTGCCAGCCTCCTATCTAGCGGGAGCTCCTACAATGAGCAGTTCTTC.

The chain recombines TRBV4-2 with TRBJ1-3; no clear D gene. V lost 2 bases, J lost 6 bases, and 8 bases lay in between. Germline V gene lookup returns CDR1 LGHNA and CDR2 YNFKEQ. The CDR3 contains 13 residues. CDR3 coding DNA: TGTGCCAGCAGCCAATTTATGGAAAACACCATATATTTT. Translating gives CASSQFMENTIYF.

The chain combines TRBV6-5 with TRBJ2-5, with D possibly matching TRBD1 (5 bases). Per the germline V gene, CDR1 is MNHEY and CDR2 is SVGAGI. Trimming shortened V by 2 bases and J by 4 bases, and 17 bases separated the two germline ends. CDR3 size: 16 residues. The CDR3 loop reads CASSYLRAGMRETQYF. CDR3 bases: TGTGCCAGCAGTTACCTTCGGGCAGGGATGCGAGAGACCCAGTACTTC.